The 6 T cell receptor beta chains below all came from one sample that was sequenced in a study of cytomegalovirus exposure and HLA in healthy donors (dated by TCRdb to about 2017). Libraries came from the immunoSEQ multiplex PCR assay. The multiplex PCR relied on a mix of 60 forward primers for TCR Vbeta segments and 13 reverse primers for TCR Jbeta segments. Held by TCRdb, this immuneACCESS table contains in-frame sequences only and omits some clones. Under half of the omission traces to an unresolved V gene where checked; the cause of the rest is unknown. Recorded for this sample are roughly 120,000 clones; approximately 81% of them occurred a single time. The ten largest account for 3% to 4% of the sample. Input material: PBMCs. These TCRs come from a woman aged 25 to 39 in good health and CMV-seronegative.

The rearrangement links TRBV27 to TRBJ2-1, with D possibly TRBD2 on 7 matching bases. The V end lost 1 base, the J end lost 7 bases, and 17 bases lay between the germline ends. Germline CDR1 reads MNHEY; CDR2 reads SMNVEV (reference sequence). The CDR3 covers 16 residues. This CDR3 reads CASSLFDRGARNEQFF. The CDR3 DNA sequence: TGTGCCAGCAGTTTATTTGATCGGGGGGCAAGGAATGAGCAGTTCTTC.

For the CDR3, the DNA is TGCGCCAGCAGCCAAGATGGGCTAGCGGGGAACACCGGGGAGCTGTTTTTT. This codes for CASSQDGLAGNTGELFF. The chain couples TRBV4-1 to TRBJ2-2; 8 nucleotides align to TRBD2. V was clipped by 0 bases and J by 1 base; unmatched bases: 4. The CDR3 length is 17 residues. CDR1 is MGHRA and CDR2 is YSYEKL in the germline V gene.

The rearrangement joins TRBV10-3 to TRBJ1-1, with a tentative D call TRBD1 (6 bases). The CDR3 spans 12 residues. Trimming pared 7 bases from V and 5 bases from J, leaving 11 bases between. The germline CDR1 and CDR2 sequences are ENHRY and SYGVKD. In DNA form, the CDR3 reads TGTGCCATCAATGAAGGGGGAACTGAAGCTTTCTTT. Amino acids: CAINEGGTEAFF.

This chain connects TRBV4-1 to TRBJ2-3; no definite D call. V was trimmed by 4 bases and J by 3 bases, leaving 17 bases between them. The CDR3 is 16 amino acids. Germline loops: CDR1 MGHRA, CDR2 YSYEKL. The CDR3: CASSPLTQTWTDTQYF. DNA for the CDR3: TGCGCCAGCAGCCCCCTGACTCAAACTTGGACAGATACGCAGTATTTT.

This sequence joins TRBV14 and TRBJ1-4, with 8 bases matching TRBD1. The trim removed 1 base at V and 0 bases at J, leaving 4 bases unmatched. Germline V gene sequence: CDR1 SGHDN, CDR2 FVKESK. The CDR3 extends over 17 amino acids. CDR3 in amino acids: CASSQARGRATNEKLFF. The DNA of the CDR3 is TGTGCCAGCAGCCAAGCCAGGGGGCGGGCAACTAATGAAAAACTGTTTTTT.

The chain uses TRBV28 and TRBJ1-3; 9 bases line up with TRBD1. The germline V gene encodes CDR1 MDHEN and CDR2 SYDVKM. Germline trimming cut 5 bases from V and 2 bases from J; bases unmatched to any gene: 7. The CDR3 length is 16 residues. CDR3 protein: CASSPPGQGTGNTIYF. CDR3 DNA: TGTGCCAGCAGTCCGCCGGGACAGGGCACTGGAAACACCATATATTTT.